There are many counts of the clone carrying this T cell receptor (beta chain). Its antigen is unidentified. Diagnosis of hyperthyroidism was new in patients aged 18 to 65, and its duration was under 2 months. Exclusion of a patient resulted from uncontrolled infection, other autoimmune disease, pregnancy or lactation. Used for diagnoses were clinical symptoms, serum thyroxine and TRAb, thyroid ultrasound and orbital computed tomography. The CDR3 totals 15 residues. Trimming took 2 bases from V and 0 from J, leaving 11 bases between them. Germline V lookup: CDR1 MNHNS, CDR2 SASEGT. The source of the sample is a study of T cells in Graves' hyperthyroidism and ophthalmopathy. General observations from the study: Also found in blood were most expanded thyroid clonotypes above 0.001.

Authors of the study amplified TCR beta CDR3 regions from RNA transcripts. In the first-round RT-PCR of the TCR CDR3, the HTBI primer set was used. Each CDR3 protein is one row after TCRdb ran MiXCR on the multiplex PCR reads. The sample lists 380,000 or so distinct CDR3 sequences, approximately 20% occurring once. The chain carries TRBV6-1 and TRBJ2-7; D perhaps matches TRBD1 (6 bases). Sequencing was done on a sample of blood. The sequence came from a woman between 18 and 29 years old with Graves' hyperthyroidism. CDR3: CASSEFAGVSYEQYF. CDR3 sequence (DNA): TGTGCCAGCAGTGAATTTGCAGGGGTCTCCTACGAGCAGTACTTC.